A selection of T cell receptor beta chains follows, all from one sample in a study of blood T cell repertoires in COVID-19. The table came from immunoSEQ multiplex PCR; TCRdb's copy has only in-frame clones and leaves some out. This sample yields about 200,000 clones, of which roughly 90% are seen a single time; around 8% belongs to the top ten. The source material was PBMCs or T cells enriched from blood (not recorded which). The receptor set was obtained from a woman younger than 30 who had recovered from COVID-19. Both conserved end residues are trimmed from each CDR3.

CDR3 protein	V gene
ASSIGGQREAF	TRBV19
ASSPTGGGQPQH	TRBV2
ASSPAQDKDT	TRBV12-3/TRBV12-4
ASSEGRQFGYT	TRBV6-1
SVSSEYNEQF	TRBV29-1
ASSQAPTANTEAF	TRBV4-1
ASGVTGSNSPLH	TRBV6-5
ASSQRPVSGTEAF	TRBV3-1/TRBV3-2
ASSDSAESTDTQY	TRBV6-4
SAPMETEAF	TRBV20-1
ASSLGAGGGDEQF	TRBV13
ASSEMGQGAAEQY	TRBV2
ASSPTGTGSYNEQF	TRBV2
ASSLDRGLDGYT	TRBV5-4